This record looks at one TCR beta chain sequence and its context. This clone's antigen is unknown. The sample holds no much larger clone one base away, and base qualities are not on file. Library creation used the immunoSEQ multiplex PCR assay. A mixture of 60 forward primers for TCR Vbeta segments and 13 reverse primers for TCR Jbeta segments was used in the multiplex PCR. The CDR3 region of rearranged TCR beta genes was amplified from genomic DNA with a multiplex PCR assay. The Illumina HiSeq System was used to sequence the amplified TCR beta libraries as 87-base-pair reads. As for how the authors treated the data: A later analysis tallied around 87 million unique TCR beta chains across the 666 repertoires, and about 10 million of those chains were shared by two or more donors. To remove PCR and sequencing errors, raw reads were error-corrected and collapsed into unique sequences using a nearest-neighbor algorithm that merged closely related sequences. CDR3 sequences were aligned to IMGT reference sequences to assign V, D and J gene segments. For a sequence to be retained, a match of at least six nucleotides was required to both a V gene segment and a J gene segment. A rearrangement counted as productive if the CDR3 had no stop codons and remained in frame with V and J, and every other rearrangement counted as non-productive. Following IMGT convention, CDR3 was defined as the stretch from the second conserved V-encoded cysteine up to the conserved J-encoded phenylalanine. In an earlier analysis of more than 550 of the donors, sequences lacking an unambiguous match to a single V gene segment were excluded. In an earlier analysis of more than 500 of the donors, a V segment was called functional when productive rearrangements were above 56.7%, and segregating when the standard deviation between donors exceeded 5%. A statistical classification framework was developed to diagnose cytomegalovirus status using the catalog of TCR beta chain sequences. In a later analysis, TCR nucleotide sequences were compared against IMGT/GENE-DB human TR gene sequences so that V and J genes could be assigned. A later analysis assigned CDR3 sequences and most-parsimonious VDJ recombination scenarios with the TCRdist pipeline. In a later analysis, each TCR beta chain was defined by its CDR3 amino acid sequence together with its V-gene family, and reads without a unique V-gene family were excluded. In a later analysis, nearly 600 highly shared, low-generation-probability nucleotide sequences were removed to address suspected cross-contamination and a sequencing artifact. For each public chain, a later analysis derived a clonal expansion index from normalized ranks of inferred template counts within each repertoire. In a later analysis, generation probabilities were computed with a VDJ recombination model fitted to out-of-frame rearrangements, and the resulting probabilities were checked against IGoR. A later analysis scored TCR-TCR, TCR-HLA and TCR-CMV co-occurrence with hypergeometric tests, applying a repertoire-size bias correction to TCR pairs. To estimate false discovery rates, a later analysis permuted the HLA or CMV assignments 20 times. In a later analysis, co-occurring TCRs were grouped with DBSCAN, and TCRdist sequence similarity was added when clustering was performed within HLA-allele-positive subsets. For co-occurrence clustering, repertoires with fewer than 30,000 or more than 120,000 public chains were excluded, along with five or six repertoires with anomalous nucleotide sharing. TCRdb limited this immuneACCESS table to in-frame rearrangements with V and J called. A share of clones is missing; checked studies link under half to unresolved V genes, and the rest is unexplained. Clonal size and the V and J genes are those of that table, whereas D and trimming came from the DNA. This sample comprises 140,000 or so clones, roughly 85% of them detected only once. The ten largest clones take up less than 2% of the sample.

The data stem from a study of cytomegalovirus exposure and HLA in healthy donors (dated 2017 in TCRdb). Looking at the study overall: An earlier analysis of approximately 600 of the donors reported 250 to 300 Gb of sequence data and 100 million to 140 million unique TCR beta sequences from 150 million to 200 million T cells. HLA typing covered class I and class II loci at four-digit resolution. Donor age, sex, ethnicity and CMV serostatus were compiled alongside the repertoire data. An early release that covered 640 HLA-typed donors contained around 330 gigabases of sequencing data and around 80 million unique TCR sequences. The study aimed to test whether cataloging public T cell receptors could reveal signatures of past pathogen exposure. Because of strong linkage in the cohort, 4 to 6 DR-DQ haplotypes were treated as single units for association and clustering. Typing coverage differed by locus: A, B, C, DRB1 and DQB1 were typed in roughly 620-630 donors, DQA1 in approximately 520, DPA1 in 600 to 610, and DPB1 in 400 to 490. A separate validation cohort of approximately 120 different subjects was used in addition to the roughly 670-subject first cohort. The genetic ancestry cluster associated with self-reported Caucasian donors included 81% of the 300 to 450 genotyped donors. In the later analysis, no new phenotypic data were used to find candidate immune exposures; instead, reliance was placed on TCR beta sequences and their occurrence across donors. The T cell repertoires of about 700 subjects were profiled by immunosequencing and related to cytomegalovirus serostatus. In a later genetic analysis, genome-wide SNP genotypes for about three fifths of the 666 donors were used, and that subset was treated as a discovery cohort. On average, around 200,000 unique TCR beta nucleotide sequences were sequenced per donor among 398 genotyped donors of the cohort, with roughly 18% of those sequences being non-productive. All discovery cohort repertoires had been generated on a single sequencing platform. An earlier analysis of about 600 of the donors used high-throughput TCR beta sequencing to judge whether each TCR beta V gene segment behaved as functional or pseudogenic. The study combined high-throughput TCR immunosequencing, statistical association of individual TCRs with disease status, and machine learning to predict cytomegalovirus infection status. To study patterns of TCR occurrence, a later analysis re-analyzed previously published TCR beta repertoires from more than 550 donors and added high-resolution HLA genotyping. Study-wide findings and limitations: A cluster of highly shared sequence variants was judged likely to be a technical artifact of the sequencing pipeline. Compared with the roughly 600-donor mean, donors in an Asian-associated ancestry cluster had fewer N-insertions in productive TCRs, according to a later genetic analysis. CMV serostatus was the only immune exposure information available for the cohort. In a later analysis, TCR association rates were found to vary across HLA loci, with the most associated TCRs seen for DRB1 alleles and the fewest for HLA-C alleles. This cohort had only TCR beta chains sequenced, and the lack of alpha or paired-chain data limited which features could be detected. A later analysis reported that several top co-occurrence clusters appeared linked to parvovirus B19, influenza, CMV and Epstein-Barr virus. A later analysis found that HLA-associated TCR beta chains were more clonally expanded and had lower generation probabilities than equally common non-associated chains. In the study, 164 TCR beta chains were listed as associated with cytomegalovirus. According to the authors, the approach could potentially be generalized to other disease states and immunological phenotypes. The presence/absence analyses assumed that sequencing depth was roughly uniform across donors, and that assumption may not be true. Linkage disequilibrium might explain the correlated functional status among segregating V segments, but an unknown experimental factor could not be ruled out. Most CMV-associated TCR beta chains appeared to be HLA-restricted in a later analysis, and the HLA associations seemed to be driven largely by CMV exposure. In a later analysis, 16,951 TCR beta sequences were associated with specific HLA alleles at a false discovery rate of 0.05. When HLA alleles, especially DR and DQ, strongly co-occurred, attributing TCR associations to individual alleles was difficult. About 17 rarely observed V segments, including chromosome 9 orphons, were excluded from the earlier analysis of some 590 of the donors because counts were too low. Because HLA typing was unavailable for some donors at each locus, only the typed subset was used in association tests. Most TCR sequences were seen in very few donors, while some public TCRs were found in many individuals. Some IMGT-functional V segments, including TRBV6-2 and TRBV6-3, could not be distinguished by the 87-base-pair reads and were therefore excluded. In vitro tests confirmed that a few of the cytomegalovirus-associated TCR beta chains recognize cytomegalovirus antigens. An earlier analysis of roughly 570 of the donors showed that most TCR beta V segments appeared in productive rearrangements either about 87% or about 30% of the time, which broadly matched IMGT annotations. V-gene and J-gene trimming of TCR beta chains was associated with a missense DCLRE1C variant in a later genetic analysis, and the association was replicated in an independent cohort. The classifier was reported to diagnose cytomegalovirus status with high specificity and sensitivity in both the original cohort and the validation cohort. A further reported finding was that TCR beta sequences accurately predicted the HLA-A and HLA-B alleles for most subjects in the first cohort.

The germline V gene gives CDR1 as SGDLS and CDR2 as YYNGEE. Reading from cysteine to phenylalanine, the CDR3 counts 17 amino acids. Of the read, only the CDR3 DNA is kept; its 51 bases are in frame from base 1. Trimming costs V 0 bases and J 1 base, and their ends lie 13 bases apart. In total, around 600 healthy bone marrow donors made up the cohort. All cohort members were sampled while nominally healthy, although unrecorded immune exposures were likely present. The donor was CMV seronegative and was included in the group of hundreds of seronegative cohort members. Every donor gave a peripheral blood sample, and the peripheral blood mononuclear cells from that sample were used for TCR beta sequencing. Genomic DNA extraction from the blood cell samples was performed with the Qiagen DNeasy Blood Extraction Kit.

Sequencing used PBMCs. This sequence originates from a woman aged 25 to 39 in good health and CMV-seronegative. Recombination joined TRBV9 with TRBJ2-2; D gene: possibly TRBD1, on 6 matching bases. The CDR3 here reads CASSVAPPGQNTGELFF. At the DNA level, the sequence is TGTGCCAGCAGCGTAGCCCCCCCGGGACAGAACACCGGGGAGCTGTTTTTT.